The clone carrying this T cell receptor beta chain was seen more than once but under ten times. This entry belongs to a study of blood T cell repertoires in COVID-19. Overall study: COVID-19 samples from acute and convalescent phases originated in the United States, Italy and Spain. Sources were T cells, B-cell-depleted T cells, or PBMCs; the material itself was cDNA or gDNA.

Per the original methods: Estimates of nucleated cell counts were drawn from the amplification of reference gene primers. Sequencing was performed with immunoSEQ multiplex PCR; in TCRdb, only in-frame clones are kept and a portion is missing. Clonal size and the V and J genes are those of that table, whereas D and trimming came from the DNA. The repertoire holds about 90,000 clones, 85% to 95% seen once, with about 2.5% in the top ten. The CDR3 is made up of 14 amino acids. The V gene's germline CDR1 is MNHEY and CDR2 SVGAGI. With V trimmed by 6 bases and J by 6 bases, 8 bases remained unmatched. The V gene is TRBV6-5, the J gene TRBJ1-2; 9 bases line up with TRBD1. Sequences were obtained from peripheral blood. The sequence came from a human donor with active COVID-19. The donor label of this sample is uncertain. The DNA of the CDR3 is TGTGCCAGCAGCCCCCCCGGGACAGGGCATGGCTACACCTTC. It specifies CASSPPGTGHGYTF.